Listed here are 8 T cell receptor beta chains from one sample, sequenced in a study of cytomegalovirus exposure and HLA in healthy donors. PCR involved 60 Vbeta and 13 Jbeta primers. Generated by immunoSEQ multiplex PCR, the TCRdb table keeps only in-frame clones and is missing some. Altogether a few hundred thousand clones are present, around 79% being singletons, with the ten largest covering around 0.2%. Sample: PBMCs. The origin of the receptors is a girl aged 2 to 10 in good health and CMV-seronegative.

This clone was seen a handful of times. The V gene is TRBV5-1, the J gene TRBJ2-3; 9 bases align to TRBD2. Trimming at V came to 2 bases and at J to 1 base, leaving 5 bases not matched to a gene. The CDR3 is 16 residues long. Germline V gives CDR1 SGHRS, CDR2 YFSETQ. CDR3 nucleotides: TGCGCCAGCAGCTTCCGAGCGGGGGGTGGCACAGATACGCAGTATTTT. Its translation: CASSFRAGGGTDTQYF.

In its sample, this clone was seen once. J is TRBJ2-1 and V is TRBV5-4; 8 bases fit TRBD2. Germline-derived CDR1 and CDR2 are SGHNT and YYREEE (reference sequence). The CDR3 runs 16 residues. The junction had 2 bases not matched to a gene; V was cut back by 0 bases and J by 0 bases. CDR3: CASSLGLASSYNEQFF. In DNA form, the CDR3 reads TGTGCCAGCAGCTTGGGACTAGCGAGCTCCTACAATGAGCAGTTCTTC.

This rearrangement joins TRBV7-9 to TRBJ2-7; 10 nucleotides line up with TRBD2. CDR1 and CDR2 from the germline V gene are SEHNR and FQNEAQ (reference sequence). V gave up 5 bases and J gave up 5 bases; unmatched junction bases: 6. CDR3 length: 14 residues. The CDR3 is CASSKGLAGDEQYF. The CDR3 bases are TGTGCCAGCAGCAAGGGGCTAGCGGGGGACGAGCAGTACTTC. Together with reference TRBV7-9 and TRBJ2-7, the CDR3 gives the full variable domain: DTGVSQNPRHKITKRGQNVTFRCDPISEHNRLYWYRQTLGQGPEFLTYFQNEAQLEKSRLLSDRFSAERPKGSFSTLEIQRTEQGDSAMYLCASSKGLAGDEQYFGPGTRLTVT.

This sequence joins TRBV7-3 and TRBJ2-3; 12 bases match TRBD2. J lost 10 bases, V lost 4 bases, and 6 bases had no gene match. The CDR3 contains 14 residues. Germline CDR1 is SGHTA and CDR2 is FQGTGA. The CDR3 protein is CASSSSSGGVPQYF. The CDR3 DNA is TGTGCCAGCAGCTCCTCTAGCGGGGGGGTTCCGCAGTATTTT.

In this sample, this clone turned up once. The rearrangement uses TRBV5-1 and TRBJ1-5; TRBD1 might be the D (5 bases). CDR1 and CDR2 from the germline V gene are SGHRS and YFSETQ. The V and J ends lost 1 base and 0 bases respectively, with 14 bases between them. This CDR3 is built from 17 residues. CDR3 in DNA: TGCGCCAGCAGCTTGACCGCGACAGATTATAGCAATCAGCCCCAGCATTTT. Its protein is CASSLTATDYSNQPQHF.

The CDR3 coding sequence is TGTGCCAGCAGCGTAGTGAGCGGGTCCACTGAAGCTTTCTTT. It translates to CASSVVSGSTEAFF. The chain has TRBV9 and TRBJ1-1; no definite D call. V lost 0 bases, J lost 4 bases, and 10 bases lay in between. The germline CDR1 and CDR2 sequences are SGDLS and YYNGEE. CDR3 length equals 14 residues.

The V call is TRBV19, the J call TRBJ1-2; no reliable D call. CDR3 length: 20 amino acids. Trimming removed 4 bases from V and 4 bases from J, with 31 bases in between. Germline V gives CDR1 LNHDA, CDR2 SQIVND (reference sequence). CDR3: CASSSRTGLVLRVDVYGYTF. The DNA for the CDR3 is TGTGCCAGTAGTAGTCGGACCGGACTCGTCCTGCGAGTAGACGTCTATGGCTACACCTTC.

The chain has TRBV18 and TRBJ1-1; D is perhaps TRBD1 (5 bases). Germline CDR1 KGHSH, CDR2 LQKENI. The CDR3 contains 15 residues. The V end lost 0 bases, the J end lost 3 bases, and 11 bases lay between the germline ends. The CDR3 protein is CASSPPVGLHTEAFF. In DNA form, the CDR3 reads TGTGCCAGCTCACCACCGGTGGGGCTGCACACTGAAGCTTTCTTT.